Listed below are T cell receptor beta chains from one sample, sequenced in a study of cytomegalovirus exposure and HLA in healthy donors. The assay was immunoSEQ multiplex PCR, and TCRdb's table has in-frame clones only and misses some. The table has some 180,000 clones, around four fifths seen once. Specimen: PBMCs. The receptors stem from a man younger than 35 in good health and CMV-seronegative. Both conserved end residues are part of each CDR3. Fields, in order: V gene, J gene, clone size, D gene, CDR3 protein, CDR3 DNA. The D gene is left open where the match is weak. For some rows the clone size is stated as once, few or many, or as a class when expanded; others skip it.

v_call: TRBV6-6; j_call: TRBJ2-2; clone_size: few; d_call: TRBD2; cdr3_aa: CASKSGGVSNTGELFF; cdr3_nt: TGTGCCAGCAAGAGCGGGGGGGTATCGAACACCGGGGAGCTGTTTTTT
v_call: TRBV5-6; j_call: TRBJ1-2; clone_size: NA; d_call: TRBD1; cdr3_aa: CASRATGGAFYGYTF; cdr3_nt: TGTGCCAGCAGGGCTACAGGGGGCGCCTTCTATGGCTACACCTTC
v_call: TRBV30; j_call: TRBJ2-3; clone_size: NA; d_call: TRBD1; cdr3_aa: CAWSAGTGLTDTQYF; cdr3_nt: TGTGCCTGGAGTGCCGGGACAGGGCTCACAGATACGCAGTATTTT
v_call: TRBV6-5; j_call: TRBJ2-7; clone_size: NA; d_call: TRBD1; cdr3_aa: CASSYGTGSDEQYF; cdr3_nt: TGTGCCAGCAGTTACGGGACAGGGAGCGACGAGCAGTACTTC
v_call: TRBV6-5; j_call: TRBJ2-2; clone_size: NA; d_call: NA; cdr3_aa: CASSYGAGTGELFF; cdr3_nt: TGTGCCAGCAGTTACGGGGCCGGGACCGGGGAGCTGTTTTTT
v_call: TRBV30; j_call: TRBJ2-5; clone_size: NA; d_call: TRBD1; cdr3_aa: CAWSETGVGTQYF; cdr3_nt: TGTGCCTGGAGTGAGACAGGGGTGGGGACCCAGTACTTC
v_call: TRBV6-6; j_call: TRBJ2-7; clone_size: NA; d_call: TRBD1; cdr3_aa: CASSPIGQGAYEQYF; cdr3_nt: TGTGCCAGCAGTCCGATCGGACAGGGAGCCTACGAGCAGTACTTC
v_call: TRBV4-2; j_call: TRBJ1-5; clone_size: NA; d_call: TRBD1; cdr3_aa: CASSQDRGQGQPQHF; cdr3_nt: TGTGCCAGCAGCCAAGATCGGGGACAGGGGCAGCCCCAGCATTTT
v_call: TRBV4-2; j_call: TRBJ2-1; clone_size: NA; d_call: TRBD2; cdr3_aa: CASTMTSGSIDEQFF; cdr3_nt: TGTGCCAGCACAATGACTAGCGGGAGTATCGATGAGCAGTTCTTC
v_call: TRBV28; j_call: TRBJ2-1; clone_size: NA; d_call: NA; cdr3_aa: CASTFRQVGYNEQFF; cdr3_nt: TGTGCCAGCACGTTTCGACAGGTTGGGTACAATGAGCAGTTCTTC
v_call: TRBV29-1; j_call: TRBJ2-7; clone_size: NA; d_call: TRBD2; cdr3_aa: CSVALAGKQYF; cdr3_nt: TGCAGCGTTGCCCTAGCGGGTAAACAGTACTTC
v_call: TRBV2; j_call: TRBJ1-4; clone_size: NA; d_call: TRBD1; cdr3_aa: CASSDLDRADEKLFF; cdr3_nt: TGTGCCAGCAGTGACCTCGACAGGGCAGACGAAAAACTGTTTTTT
v_call: TRBV7-9; j_call: TRBJ1-2; clone_size: NA; d_call: NA; cdr3_aa: CASSLLRQGNYGYTF; cdr3_nt: TGTGCCAGCAGCTTATTGAGGCAGGGGAACTATGGCTACACCTTC
v_call: TRBV7-8; j_call: TRBJ2-1; clone_size: NA; d_call: TRBD2; cdr3_aa: CASSLLIMTSGMYNEQFF; cdr3_nt: TGTGCCAGCAGCCTCTTAATCATGACTAGCGGGATGTACAATGAGCAGTTCTTC
v_call: TRBV2; j_call: TRBJ1-6; clone_size: NA; d_call: NA; cdr3_aa: CASSGTNSPLHF; cdr3_nt: TGTGCCAGCAGTGGCACTAACTCACCCCTCCACTTT
v_call: TRBV6-1; j_call: TRBJ2-7; clone_size: NA; d_call: TRBD1; cdr3_aa: CASITPGQSSYEQYF; cdr3_nt: TGTGCCAGCATCACTCCGGGACAGAGCTCCTACGAGCAGTACTTC
v_call: TRBV9; j_call: TRBJ2-1; clone_size: once; d_call: TRBD2; cdr3_aa: CASSATSGEYNEQFF; cdr3_nt: TGTGCCAGCAGCGCCACTAGCGGGGAATACAATGAGCAGTTCTTC
v_call: TRBV7-2; j_call: TRBJ1-2; clone_size: few; d_call: TRBD1; cdr3_aa: CASSVFGTGDYGYTF; cdr3_nt: TGTGCCAGCAGCGTTTTCGGGACAGGGGACTATGGCTACACCTTC
v_call: TRBV19; j_call: TRBJ2-7; clone_size: NA; d_call: TRBD1; cdr3_aa: CASSTNRGYEQYF; cdr3_nt: TGTGCCAGTAGTACGAACAGGGGATACGAGCAGTACTTC
v_call: TRBV11-2; j_call: TRBJ2-5; clone_size: NA; d_call: TRBD1; cdr3_aa: CASSLVAGQGTQETQYF; cdr3_nt: TGTGCCAGCAGCTTAGTGGCGGGACAGGGGACCCAAGAGACCCAGTACTTC
v_call: TRBV19; j_call: TRBJ1-5; clone_size: NA; d_call: NA; cdr3_aa: CASHDGYEIDDSNQPQHF; cdr3_nt: TGTGCCAGTCACGACGGGTATGAGATAGATGATAGCAATCAGCCCCAGCATTTT
v_call: TRBV5-1; j_call: TRBJ2-3; clone_size: NA; d_call: NA; cdr3_aa: CASSLPGSTDTQYF; cdr3_nt: TGCGCCAGCAGCTTACCCGGGAGCACAGATACGCAGTATTTT
v_call: TRBV7-9; j_call: TRBJ1-4; clone_size: NA; d_call: TRBD1; cdr3_aa: CASSLISSGQLNEKLFF; cdr3_nt: TGTGCCAGCAGCTTAATATCCTCGGGACAGCTAAATGAAAAACTGTTTTTT
v_call: TRBV4-2; j_call: TRBJ2-5; clone_size: NA; d_call: TRBD2; cdr3_aa: CASSQEVGLVSEETQYF; cdr3_nt: TGTGCCAGCAGCCAAGAAGTAGGACTAGTTTCCGAAGAGACCCAGTACTTC
v_call: TRBV7-2; j_call: TRBJ1-1; clone_size: NA; d_call: NA; cdr3_aa: CASRSTGTRNTEAFF; cdr3_nt: TGTGCCAGCAGATCGACAGGCACAAGGAACACTGAAGCTTTCTTT
v_call: TRBV6-1; j_call: TRBJ2-6; clone_size: NA; d_call: NA; cdr3_aa: CASSEPLWSGRVLTF; cdr3_nt: TGTGCCAGCAGTGAACCCCTTTGGTCAGGTCGCGTCCTGACTTTC
v_call: TRBV6-4; j_call: TRBJ2-7; clone_size: NA; d_call: TRBD2; cdr3_aa: CASSPFSGSSYEQYF; cdr3_nt: TGTGCCAGCAGTCCTTTTAGCGGGAGTTCCTACGAGCAGTACTTC
v_call: TRBV7-6; j_call: TRBJ1-3; clone_size: NA; d_call: TRBD1; cdr3_aa: CASSSWDSSGNTIYF; cdr3_nt: TGTGCCAGCAGCTCATGGGACAGCTCTGGAAACACCATATATTTT
v_call: TRBV10-3; j_call: TRBJ2-5; clone_size: NA; d_call: TRBD2; cdr3_aa: CAISKRTSGQETQYF; cdr3_nt: TGTGCCATCAGTAAAAGGACTAGCGGCCAAGAGACCCAGTACTTC
v_call: TRBV4-1; j_call: TRBJ1-1; clone_size: NA; d_call: NA; cdr3_aa: CASSQGDLRNTEAFF; cdr3_nt: TGCGCCAGCAGCCAGGGGGACTTAAGGAACACTGAAGCTTTCTTT
v_call: TRBV15; j_call: TRBJ2-3; clone_size: NA; d_call: TRBD2; cdr3_aa: CATSRDREVRDTQYF; cdr3_nt: TGTGCCACCAGCAGAGACCGGGAGGTTCGAGATACGCAGTATTTT
v_call: TRBV30; j_call: TRBJ1-2; clone_size: once; d_call: NA; cdr3_aa: CAWSSDRGYGYTF; cdr3_nt: TGTGCCTGGAGTTCGGACAGAGGCTATGGCTACACCTTC
v_call: TRBV28; j_call: TRBJ2-7; clone_size: NA; d_call: TRBD2; cdr3_aa: CASSFQLAELSYEQYF; cdr3_nt: TGTGCCAGCAGTTTTCAACTAGCGGAGCTCTCCTACGAGCAGTACTTC
v_call: TRBV6-6; j_call: TRBJ1-1; clone_size: few; d_call: NA; cdr3_aa: CASSYWGVGAPEAFF; cdr3_nt: TGTGCCAGCAGTTACTGGGGGGTGGGTGCCCCTGAAGCTTTCTTT